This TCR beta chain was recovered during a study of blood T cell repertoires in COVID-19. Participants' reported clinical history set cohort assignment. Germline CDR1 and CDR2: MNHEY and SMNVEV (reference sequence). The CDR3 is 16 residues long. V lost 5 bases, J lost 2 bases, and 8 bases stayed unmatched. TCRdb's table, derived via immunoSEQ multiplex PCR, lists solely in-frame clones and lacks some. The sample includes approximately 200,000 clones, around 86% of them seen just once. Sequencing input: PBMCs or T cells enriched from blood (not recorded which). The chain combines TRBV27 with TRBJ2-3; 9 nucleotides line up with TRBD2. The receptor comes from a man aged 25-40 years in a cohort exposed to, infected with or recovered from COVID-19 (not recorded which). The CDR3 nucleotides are TGTGCCAGCAGTCAGACTAGCGGATCGATCACAGATACGCAGTATTTT. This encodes CASSQTSGSITDTQYF.